This T cell receptor beta chain was recovered during a study of OX40 agonist ivuxolimab in advanced cancers. Trimming cost V 2 bases and J 1 base, with 8 bases left between them. CDR1 is SGDLS, CDR2 YYNGEE, per germline. The CDR3 extends over 14 amino acids. Sequenced by immunoSEQ multiplex PCR; TCRdb stores in-frame clones only, minus some. The sample includes more than 85,000 clones, roughly 80% of them seen just once. The material was CD4+ or CD8+ T cells sorted from blood, obtained in a trial of the OX40 agonist ivuxolimab. The receptor was derived from an adult with an advanced solid tumor such as melanoma, head and neck, liver or kidney cancer. The V call is TRBV9, the J call TRBJ2-3; no clear D. The CDR3 region has the DNA TGTGCCAGCAGCGTCGGCAGGCGCACAGATACGCAGTATTTT. The encoded protein is CASSVGRRTDTQYF. Complete variable domain (other parts from reference TRBV9 and TRBJ2-3): DSGVTQTPKHLITATGQRVTLRCSPRSGDLSVYWYQQSLDQGLQFLIQYYNGEERAKGNILERFSAQQFPDLHSELNLSSLELGDSALYFCASSVGRRTDTQYFGPGTRLTVL.